This T cell receptor beta chain was documented in a study of graft-versus-host responses after intestinal transplantation. Across the study: Each patient got anti-thymocyte globulin induction, then tacrolimus and steroids for around three years.

Some clones are missing from TCRdb's copy, which holds only in-frame ones; the method was immunoSEQ multiplex PCR. The sample lists about 100,000 clones, less than 90% occurring once. Germline V lookup: CDR1 SGHNT, CDR2 YYREEE (reference sequence). V shed 2 bases, J shed 7 bases, and the junction held 4 bases outside the gene matches. CDR3 length equals 13 residues. Remarks on this clone: Its antigen is not identified.

Study results and caveats: The study associated peak circulating GvH clone levels with early post-transplant HvG declines. GvH clones detected in recipient marrow included some appearing first in ileum or blood.

The receptor comes from a human donor who was the organ donor for an intestinal transplant. The chain joins TRBV5-4 to TRBJ1-2; 8 bases are a match to TRBD1. This specimen consisted of unstimulated CD4+ T cells sorted from spleen or lymph node cells, obtained before transplant. CDR3 DNA: TGTGCCAGCAGCTTTACAGGGGGTCTTGGCTACACCTTC. Translated, it gives CASSFTGGLGYTF.